The 2 T cell receptor beta chains below were found in one sample sequenced in a study of blood T cell repertoires in COVID-19. Clones were read by immunoSEQ multiplex PCR, and TCRdb kept only the in-frame ones, dropping some. The repertoire holds about 150,000 clones, approximately 85% seen once, with approximately 3% in the top ten. The sequencing input was PBMCs or T cells enriched from blood (not recorded which). These receptors were taken from a woman in her 50s with acute COVID-19.

This clone was counted between two and nine times. The genes are TRBV12-5 and TRBJ1-1; D gene ambiguous. V shed 7 bases and J shed 7 bases, with 13 bases lying between them. The CDR3 contains 12 residues. Germline loops: CDR1 LGHNT, CDR2 FRNRAP. The CDR3 region is CASVSGGNEAFF. In DNA, the CDR3 is TGTGCTAGTGTCTCTGGCGGGAATGAAGCTTTCTTT.

CDR3 DNA: TGTGCCAGCAGCCAAGGGAGTGGCCGGGATTCACCCCTCCACTTT. It is translated as CASSQGSGRDSPLHF. The chain carries TRBV3-1 (or the pseudogene TRBV3-2) and TRBJ1-6, with D unclear. Between the trimmed V and J ends, which lost 1 base and 8 bases, there was a span of 12 bases. The CDR3 is 15 residues long. Germline values: CDR1 LGHDT, CDR2 YNNKEL (reference sequence).